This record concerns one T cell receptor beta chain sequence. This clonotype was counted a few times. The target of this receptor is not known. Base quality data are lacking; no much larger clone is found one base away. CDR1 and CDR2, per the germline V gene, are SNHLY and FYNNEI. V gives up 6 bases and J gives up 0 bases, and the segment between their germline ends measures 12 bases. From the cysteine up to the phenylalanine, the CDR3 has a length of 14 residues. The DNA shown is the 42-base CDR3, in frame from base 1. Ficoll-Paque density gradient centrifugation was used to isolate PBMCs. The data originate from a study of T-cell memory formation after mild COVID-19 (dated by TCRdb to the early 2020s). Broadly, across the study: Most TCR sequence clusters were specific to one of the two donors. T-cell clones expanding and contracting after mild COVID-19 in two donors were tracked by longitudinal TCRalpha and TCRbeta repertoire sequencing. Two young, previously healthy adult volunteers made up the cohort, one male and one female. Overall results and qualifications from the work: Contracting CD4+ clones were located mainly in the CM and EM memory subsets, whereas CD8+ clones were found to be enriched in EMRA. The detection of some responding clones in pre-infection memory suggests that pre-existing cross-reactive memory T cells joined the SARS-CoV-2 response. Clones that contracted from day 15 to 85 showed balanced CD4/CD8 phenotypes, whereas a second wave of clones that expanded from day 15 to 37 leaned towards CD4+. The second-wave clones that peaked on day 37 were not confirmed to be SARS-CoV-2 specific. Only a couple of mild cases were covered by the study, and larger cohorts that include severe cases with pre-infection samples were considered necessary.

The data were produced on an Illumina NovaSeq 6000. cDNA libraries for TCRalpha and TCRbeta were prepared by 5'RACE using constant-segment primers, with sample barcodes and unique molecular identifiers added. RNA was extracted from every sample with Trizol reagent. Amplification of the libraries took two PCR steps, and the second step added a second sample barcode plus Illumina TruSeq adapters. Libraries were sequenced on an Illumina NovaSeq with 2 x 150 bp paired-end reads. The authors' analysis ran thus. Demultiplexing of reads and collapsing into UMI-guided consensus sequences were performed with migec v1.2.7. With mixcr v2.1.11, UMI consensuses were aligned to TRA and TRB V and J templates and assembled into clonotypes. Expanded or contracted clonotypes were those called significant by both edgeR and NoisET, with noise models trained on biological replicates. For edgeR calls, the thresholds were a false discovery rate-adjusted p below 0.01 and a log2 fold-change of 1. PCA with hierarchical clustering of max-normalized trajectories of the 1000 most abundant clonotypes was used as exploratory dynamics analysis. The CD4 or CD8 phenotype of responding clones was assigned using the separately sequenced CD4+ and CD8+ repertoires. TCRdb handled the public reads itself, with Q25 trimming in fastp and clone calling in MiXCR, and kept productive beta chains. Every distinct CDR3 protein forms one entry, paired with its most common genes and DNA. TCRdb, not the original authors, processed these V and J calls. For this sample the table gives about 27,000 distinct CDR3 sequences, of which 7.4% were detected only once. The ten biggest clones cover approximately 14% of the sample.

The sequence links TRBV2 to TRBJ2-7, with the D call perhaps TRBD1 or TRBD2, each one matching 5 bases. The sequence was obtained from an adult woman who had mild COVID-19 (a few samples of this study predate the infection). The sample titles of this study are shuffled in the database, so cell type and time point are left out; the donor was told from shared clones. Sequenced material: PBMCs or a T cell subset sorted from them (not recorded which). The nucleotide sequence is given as TGTGCCAGCAGGACGGGGCAGCGCTCCTACGAGCAGTACTTC. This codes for CASRTGQRSYEQYF.